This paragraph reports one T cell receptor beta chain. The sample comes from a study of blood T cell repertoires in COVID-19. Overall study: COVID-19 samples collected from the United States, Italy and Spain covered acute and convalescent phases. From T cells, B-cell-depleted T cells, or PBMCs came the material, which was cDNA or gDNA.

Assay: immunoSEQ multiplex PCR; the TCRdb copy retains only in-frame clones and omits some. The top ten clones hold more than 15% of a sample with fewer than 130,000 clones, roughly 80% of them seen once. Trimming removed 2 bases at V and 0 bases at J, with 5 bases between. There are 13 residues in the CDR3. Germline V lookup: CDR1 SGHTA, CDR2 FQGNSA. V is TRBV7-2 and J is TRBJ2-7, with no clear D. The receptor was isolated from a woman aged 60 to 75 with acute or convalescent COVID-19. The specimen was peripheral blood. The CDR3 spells CASSLPSSYEQYF. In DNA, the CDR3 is TGTGCCAGCAGCTTACCGAGCTCCTACGAGCAGTACTTC.